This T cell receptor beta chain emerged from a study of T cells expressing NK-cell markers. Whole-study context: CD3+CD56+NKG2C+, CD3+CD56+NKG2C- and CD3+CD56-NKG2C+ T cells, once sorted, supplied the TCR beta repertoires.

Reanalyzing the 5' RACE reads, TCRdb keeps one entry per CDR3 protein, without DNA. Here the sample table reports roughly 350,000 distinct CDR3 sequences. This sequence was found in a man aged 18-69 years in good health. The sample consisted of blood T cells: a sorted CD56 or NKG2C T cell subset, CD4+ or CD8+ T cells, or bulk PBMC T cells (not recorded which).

This CDR3 reads CASSSGDYRGDTQYF. The chain is built from TRBV7-3 and TRBJ2-3; TCRdb indicates TRBD2, and absent DNA this call remains unverified. CDR1 and CDR2 (germline): SGHTA, FQGTGA. The CDR3 is made up of 15 amino acids.